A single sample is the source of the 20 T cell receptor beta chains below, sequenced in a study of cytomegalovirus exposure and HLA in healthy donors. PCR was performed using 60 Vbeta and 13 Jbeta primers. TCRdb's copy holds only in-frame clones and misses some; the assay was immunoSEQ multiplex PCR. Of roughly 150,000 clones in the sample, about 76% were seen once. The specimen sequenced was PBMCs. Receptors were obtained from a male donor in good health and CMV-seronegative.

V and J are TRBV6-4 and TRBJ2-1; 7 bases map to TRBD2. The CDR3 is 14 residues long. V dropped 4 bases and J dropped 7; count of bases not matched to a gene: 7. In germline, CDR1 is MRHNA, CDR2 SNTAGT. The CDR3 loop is CASSAAPGGNEQFF. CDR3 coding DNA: TGTGCCAGCAGTGCCGCTCCGGGGGGAAATGAGCAGTTCTTC.

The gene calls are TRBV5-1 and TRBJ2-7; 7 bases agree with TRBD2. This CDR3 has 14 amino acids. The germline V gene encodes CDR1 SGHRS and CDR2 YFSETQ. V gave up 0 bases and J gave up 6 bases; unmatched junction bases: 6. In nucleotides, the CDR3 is TGCGCCAGCAGCTTGGGCGGCGGGGGTCCCGAGCAGTACTTC. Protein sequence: CASSLGGGGPEQYF.

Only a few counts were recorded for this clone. CDR3 sequence: CASSSGTSGSNEQFF. CDR3 sequence (DNA): TGCGCCAGCAGCTCCGGGACTAGCGGGAGCAATGAGCAGTTCTTC. The chain employs TRBV4-1 and TRBJ2-1, with 14 bases aligning to TRBD2. CDR1 and CDR2 from the germline V gene are MGHRA and YSYEKL. V dropped 5 bases and J dropped 6; count of bases not matched to a gene: 3. This CDR3 has 15 amino acids.

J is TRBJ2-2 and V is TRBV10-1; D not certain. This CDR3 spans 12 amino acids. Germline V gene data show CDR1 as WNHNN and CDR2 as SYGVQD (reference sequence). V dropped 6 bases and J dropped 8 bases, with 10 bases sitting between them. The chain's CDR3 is CASSASVGELFF. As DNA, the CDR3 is TGCGCCAGCAGCGCTAGTGTTGGGGAGCTGTTTTTT.

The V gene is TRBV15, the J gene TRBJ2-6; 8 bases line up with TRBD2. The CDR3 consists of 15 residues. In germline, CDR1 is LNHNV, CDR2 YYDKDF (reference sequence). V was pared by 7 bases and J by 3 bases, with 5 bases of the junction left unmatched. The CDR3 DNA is TGTGCCACCACGGGGGGGGAGAGTGGGGCCAACGTCCTGACTTTC. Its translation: CATTGGESGANVLTF. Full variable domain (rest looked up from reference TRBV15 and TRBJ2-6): DAMVIQNPRYQVTQFGKPVTLSCSQTLNHNVMYWYQQKSSQAPKLLFHYYDKDFNNEADTPDNFQSRRPNTSFCFLDIRSPGLGDTAMYLCATTGGESGANVLTFGAGSRLTVL.

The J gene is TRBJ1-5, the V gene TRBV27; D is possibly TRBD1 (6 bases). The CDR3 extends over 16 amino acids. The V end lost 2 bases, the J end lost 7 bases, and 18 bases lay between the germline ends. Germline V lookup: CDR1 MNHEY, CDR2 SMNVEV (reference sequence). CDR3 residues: CASSLGMGRGHQPQHF. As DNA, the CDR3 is TGTGCCAGCAGTTTAGGAATGGGCAGGGGCCACCAGCCCCAGCATTTT.

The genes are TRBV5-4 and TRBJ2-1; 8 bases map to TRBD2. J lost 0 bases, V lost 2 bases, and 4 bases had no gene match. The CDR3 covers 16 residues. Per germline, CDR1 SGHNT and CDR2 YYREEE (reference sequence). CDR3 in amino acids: CASSFGGRSSYNEQFF. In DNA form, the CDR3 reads TGTGCCAGCAGCTTTGGCGGGAGGAGCTCCTACAATGAGCAGTTCTTC.

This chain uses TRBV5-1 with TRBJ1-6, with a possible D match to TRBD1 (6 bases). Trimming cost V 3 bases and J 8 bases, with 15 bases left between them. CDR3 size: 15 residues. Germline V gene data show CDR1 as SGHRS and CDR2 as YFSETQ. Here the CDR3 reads CASSYGTFSDSPLHF. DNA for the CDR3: TGCGCCAGCAGCTACGGGACATTTTCGGATTCACCCCTCCACTTT.

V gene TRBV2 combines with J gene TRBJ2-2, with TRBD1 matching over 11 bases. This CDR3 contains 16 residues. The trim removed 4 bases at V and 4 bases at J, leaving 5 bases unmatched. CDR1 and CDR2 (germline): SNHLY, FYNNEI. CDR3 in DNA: TGTGCCAGCAGTGGTGGACAGGGGGCCGGCACCGGGGAGCTGTTTTTT. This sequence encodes CASSGGQGAGTGELFF.

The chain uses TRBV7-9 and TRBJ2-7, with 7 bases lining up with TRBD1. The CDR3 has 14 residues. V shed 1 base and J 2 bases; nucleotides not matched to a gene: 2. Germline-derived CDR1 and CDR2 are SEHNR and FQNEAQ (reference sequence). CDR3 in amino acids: CASSLEGTAYEQYF. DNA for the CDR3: TGTGCCAGCAGCTTAGAGGGGACAGCCTACGAGCAGTACTTC. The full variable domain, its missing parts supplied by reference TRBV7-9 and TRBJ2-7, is DTGVSQNPRHKITKRGQNVTFRCDPISEHNRLYWYRQTLGQGPEFLTYFQNEAQLEKSRLLSDRFSAERPKGSFSTLEIQRTEQGDSAMYLCASSLEGTAYEQYFGPGTRLTVT.

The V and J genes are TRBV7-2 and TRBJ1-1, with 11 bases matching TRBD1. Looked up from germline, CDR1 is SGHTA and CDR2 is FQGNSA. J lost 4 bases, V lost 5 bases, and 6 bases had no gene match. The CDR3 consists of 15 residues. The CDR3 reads CASSDGTGGRTEAFF. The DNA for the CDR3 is TGTGCCAGCAGCGACGGGACAGGGGGTCGCACTGAAGCTTTCTTT.

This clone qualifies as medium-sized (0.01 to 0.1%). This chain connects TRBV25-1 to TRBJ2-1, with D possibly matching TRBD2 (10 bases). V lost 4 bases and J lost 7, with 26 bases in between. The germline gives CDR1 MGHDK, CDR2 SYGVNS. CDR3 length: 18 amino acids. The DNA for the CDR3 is TGTGCCAGCAGTGCCGGGACAGGGAGGCTAGCGGGGGTTAATGAGCAGTTCTTC. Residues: CASSAGTGRLAGVNEQFF.

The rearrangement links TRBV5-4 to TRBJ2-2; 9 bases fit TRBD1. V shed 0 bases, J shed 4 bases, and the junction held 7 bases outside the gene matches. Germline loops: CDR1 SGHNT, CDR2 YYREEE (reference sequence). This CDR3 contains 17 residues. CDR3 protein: CASSLATGGRGTGELFF. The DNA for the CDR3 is TGTGCCAGCAGCTTGGCCACAGGGGGCAGAGGCACCGGGGAGCTGTTTTTT.

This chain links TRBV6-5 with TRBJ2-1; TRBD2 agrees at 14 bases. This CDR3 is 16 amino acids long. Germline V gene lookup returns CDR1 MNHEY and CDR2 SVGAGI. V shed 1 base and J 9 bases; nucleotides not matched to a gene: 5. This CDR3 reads CASSYLTSGGAGEQFF. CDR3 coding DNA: TGTGCCAGCAGTTACTTGACTAGCGGGGGGGCCGGTGAGCAGTTCTTC.

As DNA, the CDR3 is TGTGCCAGCCAGCGGGACAGGGGGCTCTACGAGCAGTACTTC. It yields the protein CASQRDRGLYEQYF. This chain connects TRBV4-2 to TRBJ2-7; 12 nucleotides match TRBD1. The junction had 5 bases not matched to a gene; V was cut back by 8 bases and J by 3 bases. CDR3 size: 14 residues. From germline, CDR1 is LGHNA and CDR2 YNFKEQ.

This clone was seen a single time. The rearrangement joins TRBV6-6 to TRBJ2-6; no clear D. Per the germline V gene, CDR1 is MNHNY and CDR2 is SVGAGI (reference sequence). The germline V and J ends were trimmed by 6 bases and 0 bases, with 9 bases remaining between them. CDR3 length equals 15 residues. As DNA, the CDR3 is TGTGCCAGCAGGACTTTACACTCTGGGGCCAACGTCCTGACTTTC. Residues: CASRTLHSGANVLTF.

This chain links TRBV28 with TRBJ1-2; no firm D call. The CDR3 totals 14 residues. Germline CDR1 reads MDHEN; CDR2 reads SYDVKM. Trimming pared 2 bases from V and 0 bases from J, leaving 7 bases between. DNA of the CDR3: TGTGCCAGCAGTTTAGGCCCAGCTAACTATGGCTACACCTTC. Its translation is CASSLGPANYGYTF.

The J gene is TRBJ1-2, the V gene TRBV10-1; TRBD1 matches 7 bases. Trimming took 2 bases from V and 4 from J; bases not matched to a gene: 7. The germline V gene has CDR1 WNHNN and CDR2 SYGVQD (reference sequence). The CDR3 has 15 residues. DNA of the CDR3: TGCGCCAGCAGTGAGGTGGACAGGTTACGCTATGGCTACACCTTC. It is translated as CASSEVDRLRYGYTF.

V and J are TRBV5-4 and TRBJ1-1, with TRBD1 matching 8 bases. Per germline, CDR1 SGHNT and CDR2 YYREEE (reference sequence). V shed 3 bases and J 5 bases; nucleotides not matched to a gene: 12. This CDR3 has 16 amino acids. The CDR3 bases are TGTGCCAGCAGCTCGAGGGGCAGGGGGCGATGGACTGAAGCTTTCTTT. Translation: CASSSRGRGRWTEAFF.

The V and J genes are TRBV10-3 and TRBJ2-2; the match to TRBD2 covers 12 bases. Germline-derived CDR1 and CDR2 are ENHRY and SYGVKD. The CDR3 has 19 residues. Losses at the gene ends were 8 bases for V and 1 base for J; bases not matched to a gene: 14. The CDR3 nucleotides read TGTGCCATCTCGGCTTTTGGACTAGCGGGGATTGGGAACACCGGGGAGCTGTTTTTT. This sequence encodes CAISAFGLAGIGNTGELFF.